A selection of T cell receptor beta chains follows, all from one sample in a study of blood T cell repertoires in COVID-19. Some clones are missing from TCRdb's copy, which holds only in-frame ones; the method was immunoSEQ multiplex PCR. The sample yields a few hundred thousand clones, under 90% seen once. The sample was PBMCs or T cells enriched from blood (not recorded which). Receptors originate from a woman in her 30s who had recovered from COVID-19. Each CDR3 is given with its conserved first and last residue. Each record gives: clone size, V gene, D gene, J gene, CDR3 protein, CDR3 DNA. D genes are given only for firm matches. Clone size is given for some rows only: seen once, a few or many times, or a class if the clone is expanded.

abundance: NA; v_gene: TRBV27; d_gene: TRBD1; j_gene: TRBJ1-5; CDR3aa: CASSLFAGTGRNSNQPQHF; CDR3nt: TGTGCCAGCAGTTTATTCGCCGGGACAGGGAGAAATAGCAATCAGCCCCAGCATTTT
abundance: once; v_gene: TRBV30; d_gene: TRBD2; j_gene: TRBJ2-5; CDR3aa: CAWSVSGGGETQYF; CDR3nt: TGTGCCTGGAGTGTAAGCGGGGGTGGGGAGACCCAGTACTTC
abundance: NA; v_gene: TRBV4-1; d_gene: TRBD1; j_gene: TRBJ2-7; CDR3aa: CASSQNPGQGTYEQYF; CDR3nt: TGCGCCAGCAGCCAGAACCCGGGACAGGGGACCTACGAGCAGTACTTC
abundance: NA; v_gene: TRBV3-1/TRBV3-2; d_gene: NA; j_gene: TRBJ1-4; CDR3aa: CASSQQGPNEKLFF; CDR3nt: TGTGCCAGCAGCCAACAGGGTCCTAATGAAAAACTGTTTTTT
abundance: once; v_gene: TRBV10-1; d_gene: NA; j_gene: TRBJ1-5; CDR3aa: CASSGTDQPQHF; CDR3nt: TGCGCCAGCAGTGGAACGGATCAGCCCCAGCATTTT
abundance: NA; v_gene: TRBV9; d_gene: NA; j_gene: TRBJ2-1; CDR3aa: CASSVSGNYNEQFF; CDR3nt: TGTGCCAGCAGCGTTTCGGGGAACTACAATGAGCAGTTCTTC
abundance: NA; v_gene: TRBV19; d_gene: TRBD2; j_gene: TRBJ2-1; CDR3aa: CASSIRGNTATGGLHEQFF; CDR3nt: TGTGCCAGTAGTATTAGGGGGAATACGGCGACGGGAGGGTTGCATGAGCAGTTCTTC
abundance: NA; v_gene: TRBV10-3; d_gene: TRBD1; j_gene: TRBJ1-5; CDR3aa: CATTRGSSNQPQHF; CDR3nt: TGTGCCACCACCAGGGGGAGTAGCAATCAGCCCCAGCATTTT
abundance: NA; v_gene: TRBV18; d_gene: TRBD2; j_gene: TRBJ2-1; CDR3aa: CASSLGGTFYNEQFF; CDR3nt: TGTGCCAGCTCACTGGGAGGGACCTTCTACAATGAGCAGTTCTTC
abundance: NA; v_gene: TRBV14; d_gene: TRBD1; j_gene: TRBJ1-2; CDR3aa: CASSQRQGQNYGYTF; CDR3nt: TGTGCCAGCAGCCAACGACAGGGGCAGAACTATGGCTACACCTTC
abundance: NA; v_gene: TRBV3-1/TRBV3-2; d_gene: NA; j_gene: TRBJ2-7; CDR3aa: CASSQAGRRSDEQYF; CDR3nt: TGTGCCAGCAGCCAAGCGGGGAGAAGGTCGGACGAGCAGTACTTC
abundance: NA; v_gene: TRBV7-6; d_gene: TRBD2; j_gene: TRBJ2-1; CDR3aa: CASSYRTSGRGEQFF; CDR3nt: TGTGCCAGCAGCTACAGGACTAGCGGGAGGGGTGAGCAGTTCTTC
abundance: NA; v_gene: TRBV3-1/TRBV3-2; d_gene: NA; j_gene: TRBJ2-3; CDR3aa: CASGRGTQYF; CDR3nt: TGTGCCAGTGGACGGGGTACGCAGTATTTT
abundance: NA; v_gene: TRBV29-1; d_gene: NA; j_gene: TRBJ2-3; CDR3aa: CSVAFGLAISTDTQYF; CDR3nt: TGCAGCGTTGCGTTCGGTCTAGCGATTAGCACAGATACGCAGTATTTT
abundance: few; v_gene: TRBV19; d_gene: NA; j_gene: TRBJ1-5; CDR3aa: CASSPGLDQPQHF; CDR3nt: TGTGCCAGTAGCCCGGGACTCGATCAGCCCCAGCATTTT
abundance: once; v_gene: TRBV4-3; d_gene: NA; j_gene: TRBJ1-1; CDR3aa: CASSQEFGEGANTEAFF; CDR3nt: TGCGCCAGCAGCCAAGAGTTCGGGGAAGGAGCGAACACTGAAGCTTTCTTT
abundance: NA; v_gene: TRBV18; d_gene: TRBD1; j_gene: TRBJ1-3; CDR3aa: CASSPKWTGIFSDTIYF; CDR3nt: TGTGCCAGCTCACCAAAATGGACAGGGATTTTTTCAGACACCATATATTTT
abundance: few; v_gene: TRBV5-4; d_gene: TRBD1; j_gene: TRBJ2-5; CDR3aa: CASRTNRGLRETQYF; CDR3nt: TGTGCCAGCAGAACCAACAGGGGGCTCAGGGAGACCCAGTACTTC
abundance: NA; v_gene: TRBV3-1/TRBV3-2; d_gene: NA; j_gene: TRBJ1-3; CDR3aa: CASSLIGNTIYF; CDR3nt: TGTGCCAGCAGTCTTATTGGAAACACCATATATTTT
abundance: few; v_gene: TRBV6-5; d_gene: NA; j_gene: TRBJ1-4; CDR3aa: CASRDRTAEKLFF; CDR3nt: TGTGCCAGCAGAGATAGGACAGCTGAAAAACTGTTTTTT
abundance: NA; v_gene: TRBV7-2; d_gene: NA; j_gene: TRBJ2-5; CDR3aa: CASSLGQPGAQYF; CDR3nt: TGTGCCAGCAGCTTAGGGCAGCCCGGGGCCCAGTACTTC
abundance: NA; v_gene: TRBV5-1; d_gene: NA; j_gene: TRBJ2-5; CDR3aa: CASRVGSQETQYF; CDR3nt: TGCGCCAGCAGAGTGGGCAGTCAAGAGACCCAGTACTTC
abundance: NA; v_gene: TRBV7-9; d_gene: TRBD1; j_gene: TRBJ1-2; CDR3aa: CASSSQGVLGYTF; CDR3nt: TGTGCCAGCAGCTCACAGGGGGTACTTGGCTACACCTTC
abundance: NA; v_gene: TRBV19; d_gene: NA; j_gene: TRBJ2-5; CDR3aa: CASSIQVAETQYF; CDR3nt: TGTGCCAGTAGTATTCAGGTTGCGGAGACCCAGTACTTC
abundance: NA; v_gene: TRBV3-1/TRBV3-2; d_gene: NA; j_gene: TRBJ2-7; CDR3aa: CASSHQVQGGEQYF; CDR3nt: TGTGCCAGCAGCCATCAGGTACAGGGTGGCGAGCAGTACTTC